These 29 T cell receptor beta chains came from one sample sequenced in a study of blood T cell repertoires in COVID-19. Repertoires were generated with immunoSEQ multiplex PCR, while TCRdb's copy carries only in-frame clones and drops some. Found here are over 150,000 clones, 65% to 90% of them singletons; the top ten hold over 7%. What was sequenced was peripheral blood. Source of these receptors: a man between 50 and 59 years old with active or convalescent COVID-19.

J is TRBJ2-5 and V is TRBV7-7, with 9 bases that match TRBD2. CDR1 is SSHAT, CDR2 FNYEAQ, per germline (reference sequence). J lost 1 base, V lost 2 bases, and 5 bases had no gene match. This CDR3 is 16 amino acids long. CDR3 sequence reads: CASSLSSGLAQETQYF. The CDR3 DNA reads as TGTGCCAGCAGCTTATCGTCGGGACTAGCCCAAGAGACCCAGTACTTC. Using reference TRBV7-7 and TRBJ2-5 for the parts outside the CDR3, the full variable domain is GAGVSQSPRYKVTKRGQDVTLRCDPISSHATLYWYQQALGQGPEFLTYFNYEAQPDKSGLPSDRFSAERPEGSISTLTIQRTEQRDSAMYRCASSLSSGLAQETQYFGPGTRLLVL.

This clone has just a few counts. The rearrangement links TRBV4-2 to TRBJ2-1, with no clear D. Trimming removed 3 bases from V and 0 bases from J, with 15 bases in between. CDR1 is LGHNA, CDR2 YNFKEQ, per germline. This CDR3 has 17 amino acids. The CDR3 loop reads CASSHLTPSSSYNEQFF. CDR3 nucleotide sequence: TGTGCCAGCAGCCACCTGACTCCTTCCTCCTCCTACAATGAGCAGTTCTTC.

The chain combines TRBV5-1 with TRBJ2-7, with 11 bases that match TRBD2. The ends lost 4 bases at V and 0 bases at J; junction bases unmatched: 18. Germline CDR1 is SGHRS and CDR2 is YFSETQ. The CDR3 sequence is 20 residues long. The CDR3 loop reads CASSRSTSGITSAVSYEQYF. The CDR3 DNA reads TGCGCCAGCAGCCGGTCGACTAGCGGGATTACCTCTGCGGTCTCCTACGAGCAGTACTTC.

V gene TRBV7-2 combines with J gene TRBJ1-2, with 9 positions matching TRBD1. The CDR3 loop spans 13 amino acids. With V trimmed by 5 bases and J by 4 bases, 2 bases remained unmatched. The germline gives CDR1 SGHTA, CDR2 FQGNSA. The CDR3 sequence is CASSGTGPYGYTF. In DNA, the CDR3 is TGTGCCAGCAGCGGGACAGGGCCCTATGGCTACACCTTC. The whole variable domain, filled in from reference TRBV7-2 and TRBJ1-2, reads GAGVSQSPSNKVTEKGKDVELRCDPISGHTALYWYRQSLGQGLEFLIYFQGNSAPDKSGLPSDRFSAERTGGSVSTLTIQRTQQEDSAVYLCASSGTGPYGYTFGSGTRLTVV.

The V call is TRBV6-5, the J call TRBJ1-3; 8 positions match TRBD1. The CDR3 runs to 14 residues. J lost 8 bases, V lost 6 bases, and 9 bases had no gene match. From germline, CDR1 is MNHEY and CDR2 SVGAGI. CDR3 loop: CASRPPGQGDTIYF. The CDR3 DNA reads TGTGCCAGCAGACCCCCCGGACAGGGAGACACCATATATTTT.

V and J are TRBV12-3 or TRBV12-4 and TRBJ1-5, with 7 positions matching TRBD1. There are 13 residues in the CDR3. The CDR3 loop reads CVTGAGLNQPQHF. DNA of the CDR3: TGTGTCACAGGGGCCGGCCTTAATCAGCCCCAGCATTTT.

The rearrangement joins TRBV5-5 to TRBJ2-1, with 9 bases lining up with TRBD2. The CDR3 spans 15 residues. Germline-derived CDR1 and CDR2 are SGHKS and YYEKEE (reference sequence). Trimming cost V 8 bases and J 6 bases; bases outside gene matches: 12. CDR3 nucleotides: TGTGCCAGTAGCGGGAGCATAGGGTTGACCAATGAGCAGTTCTTC. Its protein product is CASSGSIGLTNEQFF.

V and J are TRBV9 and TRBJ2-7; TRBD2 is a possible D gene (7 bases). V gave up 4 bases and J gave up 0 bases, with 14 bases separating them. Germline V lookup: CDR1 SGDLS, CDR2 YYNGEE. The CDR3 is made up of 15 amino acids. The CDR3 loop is CASSPRGGSSYEQYF. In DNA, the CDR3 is TGTGCCAGCAGCCCTAGGGGGGGGAGCTCCTACGAGCAGTACTTC.

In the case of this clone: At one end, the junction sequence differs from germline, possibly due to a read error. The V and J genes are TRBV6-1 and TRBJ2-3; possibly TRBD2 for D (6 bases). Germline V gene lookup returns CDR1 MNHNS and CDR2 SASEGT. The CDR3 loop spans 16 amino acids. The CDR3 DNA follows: TGTGCCAGCACTGAACGGGACTTTTTTAACACAGATACGCAGTATTTT. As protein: CASTERDFFNTDTQYF.

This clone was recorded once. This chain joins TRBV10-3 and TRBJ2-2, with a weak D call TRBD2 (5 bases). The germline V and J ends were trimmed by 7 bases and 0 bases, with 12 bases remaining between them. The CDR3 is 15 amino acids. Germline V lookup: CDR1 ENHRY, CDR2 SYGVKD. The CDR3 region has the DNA TGTGCCATCAAGGAGGTTGCCGCGAACACCGGGGAGCTGTTTTTT. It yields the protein CAIKEVAANTGELFF.

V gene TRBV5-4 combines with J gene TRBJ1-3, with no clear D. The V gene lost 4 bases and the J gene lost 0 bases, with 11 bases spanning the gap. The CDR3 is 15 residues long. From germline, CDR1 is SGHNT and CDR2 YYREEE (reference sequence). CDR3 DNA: TGTGCCAGCAGCCCGGCGGAGAACTCTGGAAACACCATATATTTT. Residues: CASSPAENSGNTIYF. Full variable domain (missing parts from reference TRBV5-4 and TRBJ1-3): ETGVTQSPTHLIKTRGQQVTLRCSSQSGHNTVSWYQQALGQGPQFIFQYYREEENGRGNFPPRFSGLQFPNYSSELNVNALELDDSALYLCASSPAENSGNTIYFGEGSWLTVV.

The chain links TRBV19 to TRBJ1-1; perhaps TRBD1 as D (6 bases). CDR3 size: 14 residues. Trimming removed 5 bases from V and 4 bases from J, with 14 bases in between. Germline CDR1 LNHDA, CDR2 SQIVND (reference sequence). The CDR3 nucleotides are TGTGCCAGTAGTGATAGGGGGACATTCACTGAAGCTTTCTTT. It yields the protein CASSDRGTFTEAFF.

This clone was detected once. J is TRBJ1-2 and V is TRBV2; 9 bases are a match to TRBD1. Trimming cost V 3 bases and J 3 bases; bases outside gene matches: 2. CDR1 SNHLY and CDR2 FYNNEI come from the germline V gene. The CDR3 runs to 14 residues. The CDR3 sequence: CASSEDRGDYGYTF. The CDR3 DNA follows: TGTGCCAGCAGTGAGGACAGGGGTGACTATGGCTACACCTTC. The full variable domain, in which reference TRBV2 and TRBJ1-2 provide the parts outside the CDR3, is EPEVTQTPSHQVTQMGQEVILRCVPISNHLYFYWYRQILGQKVEFLVSFYNNEISEKSEIFDDQFSVERPDGSNFTLKIRSTKLEDSAMYFCASSEDRGDYGYTFGSGTRLTVV.

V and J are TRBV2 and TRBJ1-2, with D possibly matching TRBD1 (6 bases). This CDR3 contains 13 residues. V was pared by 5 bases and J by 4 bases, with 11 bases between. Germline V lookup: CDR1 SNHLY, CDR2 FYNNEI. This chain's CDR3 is CASSIGQFYGYTF. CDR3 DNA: TGTGCCAGCAGTATTGGACAGTTCTATGGCTACACCTTC.

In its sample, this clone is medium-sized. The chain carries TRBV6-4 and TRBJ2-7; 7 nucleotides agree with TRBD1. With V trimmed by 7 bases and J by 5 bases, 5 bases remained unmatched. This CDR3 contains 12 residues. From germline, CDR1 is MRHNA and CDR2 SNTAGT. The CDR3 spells CASIDREHEQYF. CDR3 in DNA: TGTGCCAGCATCGACAGGGAACACGAGCAGTACTTC.

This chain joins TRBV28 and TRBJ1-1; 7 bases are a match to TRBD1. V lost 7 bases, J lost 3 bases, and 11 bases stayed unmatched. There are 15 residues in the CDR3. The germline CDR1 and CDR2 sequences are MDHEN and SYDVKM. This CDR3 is CASTLGGGAHTEAFF. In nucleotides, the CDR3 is TGTGCCAGCACCCTCGGAGGGGGCGCTCACACTGAAGCTTTCTTT.

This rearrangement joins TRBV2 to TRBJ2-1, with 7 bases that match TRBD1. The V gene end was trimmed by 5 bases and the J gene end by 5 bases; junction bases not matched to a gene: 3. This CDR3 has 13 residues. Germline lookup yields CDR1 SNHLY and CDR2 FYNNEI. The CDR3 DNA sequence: TGTGCCAGCAGTCCCGGGACAGACAATGAGCAGTTCTTC. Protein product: CASSPGTDNEQFF.

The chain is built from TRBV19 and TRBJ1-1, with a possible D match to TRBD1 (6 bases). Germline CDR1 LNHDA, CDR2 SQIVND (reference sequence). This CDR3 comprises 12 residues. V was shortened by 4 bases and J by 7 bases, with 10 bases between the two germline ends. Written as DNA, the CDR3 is TGTGCCAGTAGTACCCGGACAGATGAAGCTTTCTTT. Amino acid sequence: CASSTRTDEAFF.

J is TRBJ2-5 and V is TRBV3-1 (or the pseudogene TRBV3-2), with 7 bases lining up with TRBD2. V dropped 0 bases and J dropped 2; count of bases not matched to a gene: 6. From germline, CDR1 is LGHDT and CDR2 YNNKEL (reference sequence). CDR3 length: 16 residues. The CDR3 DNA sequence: TGTGCCAGCAGCCAAGATCGGGCTAGCGGACAAGAGACCCAGTACTTC. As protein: CASSQDRASGQETQYF.

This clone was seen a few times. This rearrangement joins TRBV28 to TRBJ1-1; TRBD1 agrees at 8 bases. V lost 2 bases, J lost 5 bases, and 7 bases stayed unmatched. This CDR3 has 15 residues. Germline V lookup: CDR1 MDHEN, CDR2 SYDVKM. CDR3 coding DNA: TGTGCCAGCAGTTTAATACAGGGGGAGGGTACTGAAGCTTTCTTT. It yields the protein CASSLIQGEGTEAFF.

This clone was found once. CDR3 bases: TGTGCCTGGAGTGCCGTCGGACAGATCAATCAGCCCCAGCATTTT. This gives the protein CAWSAVGQINQPQHF. This rearrangement joins TRBV30 to TRBJ1-5; D possibly corresponds to TRBD1 (6 bases). The CDR3 contains 15 residues. Trimming pared 1 base from V and 3 bases from J, leaving 13 bases between. Germline V gene lookup returns CDR1 GTSNPN and CDR2 SVGIG (reference sequence).

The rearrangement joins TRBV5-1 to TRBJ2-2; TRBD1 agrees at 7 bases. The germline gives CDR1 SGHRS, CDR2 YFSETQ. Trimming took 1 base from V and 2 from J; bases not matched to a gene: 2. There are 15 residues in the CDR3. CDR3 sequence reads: CASSLPGGNTGELFF. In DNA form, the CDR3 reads TGCGCCAGCAGCTTGCCAGGGGGTAACACCGGGGAGCTGTTTTTT.

The CDR3 here is CASSSDRGTGTDTQYF. CDR3 coding DNA: TGCGCCAGCAGCTCGGACAGGGGAACGGGAACAGATACGCAGTATTTT. This chain links TRBV5-1 with TRBJ2-3; TRBD1 agrees at 9 bases. V was pared by 3 bases and J by 3 bases, with 8 bases of the junction left unmatched. CDR1 is SGHRS, CDR2 YFSETQ, per germline. This CDR3 comprises 16 residues.

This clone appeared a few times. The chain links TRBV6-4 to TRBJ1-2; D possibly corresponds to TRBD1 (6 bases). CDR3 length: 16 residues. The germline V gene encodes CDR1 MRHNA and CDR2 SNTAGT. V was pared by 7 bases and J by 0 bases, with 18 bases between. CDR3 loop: CASTIGTLYTNYGYTF. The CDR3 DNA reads TGTGCCAGCACTATCGGGACACTGTATACTAACTATGGCTACACCTTC.

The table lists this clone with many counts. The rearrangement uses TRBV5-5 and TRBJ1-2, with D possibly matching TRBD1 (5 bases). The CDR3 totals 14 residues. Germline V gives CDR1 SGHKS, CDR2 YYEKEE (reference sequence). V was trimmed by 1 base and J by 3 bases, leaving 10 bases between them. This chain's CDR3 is CASSLIGEDYGYTF. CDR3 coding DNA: TGTGCCAGCAGCTTGATAGGGGAAGACTATGGCTACACCTTC.

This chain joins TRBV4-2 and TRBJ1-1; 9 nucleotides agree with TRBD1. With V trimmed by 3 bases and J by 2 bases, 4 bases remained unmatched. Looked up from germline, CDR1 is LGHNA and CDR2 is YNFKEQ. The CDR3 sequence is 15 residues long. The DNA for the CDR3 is TGTGCCAGCAGCCATGAGGACAGGGGAAACACTGAAGCTTTCTTT. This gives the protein CASSHEDRGNTEAFF.

The CDR3: CASSLEKGIYGYTF. In nucleotides, the CDR3 is TGTGCCAGCAGCTTAGAGAAGGGGATCTATGGCTACACCTTC. V usage is TRBV7-3 and J usage is TRBJ1-2; a possible D gene is TRBD1 (5 bases). Germline V lookup: CDR1 SGHTA, CDR2 FQGTGA. This CDR3 has 14 amino acids. V gave up 2 bases and J gave up 4 bases, with 11 bases separating them.

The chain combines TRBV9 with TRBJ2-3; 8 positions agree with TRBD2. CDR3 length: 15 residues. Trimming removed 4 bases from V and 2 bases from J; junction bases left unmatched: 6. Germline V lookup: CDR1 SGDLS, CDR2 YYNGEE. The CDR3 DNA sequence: TGTGCCAGCAGCAACCTAGCGGGCATCACAGATACGCAGTATTTT. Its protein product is CASSNLAGITDTQYF.

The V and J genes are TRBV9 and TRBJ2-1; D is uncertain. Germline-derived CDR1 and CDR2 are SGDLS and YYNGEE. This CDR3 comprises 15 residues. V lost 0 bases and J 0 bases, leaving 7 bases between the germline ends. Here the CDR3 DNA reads TGTGCCAGCAGCGTAGGCAGTACCTCCTACAATGAGCAGTTCTTC. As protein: CASSVGSTSYNEQFF.